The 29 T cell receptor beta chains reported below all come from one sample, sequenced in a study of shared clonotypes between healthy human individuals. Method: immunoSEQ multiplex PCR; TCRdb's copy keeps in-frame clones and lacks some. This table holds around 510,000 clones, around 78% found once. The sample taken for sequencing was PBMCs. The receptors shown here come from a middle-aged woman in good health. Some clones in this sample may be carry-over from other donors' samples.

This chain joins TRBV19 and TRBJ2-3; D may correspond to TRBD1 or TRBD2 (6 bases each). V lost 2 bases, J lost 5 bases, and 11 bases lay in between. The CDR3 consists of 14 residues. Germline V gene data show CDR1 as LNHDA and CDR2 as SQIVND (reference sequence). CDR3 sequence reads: CASSITGAGDTQYF. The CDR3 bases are TGTGCCAGTAGTATAACGGGGGCGGGAGATACGCAGTATTTT. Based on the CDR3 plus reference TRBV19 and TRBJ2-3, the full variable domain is DGGITQSPKYLFRKEGQNVTLSCEQNLNHDAMYWYRQDPGQGLRLIYYSQIVNDFQKGDIAEGYSVSREKKESFPLTVTSAQKNPTAFYLCASSITGAGDTQYFGPGTRLTVL.

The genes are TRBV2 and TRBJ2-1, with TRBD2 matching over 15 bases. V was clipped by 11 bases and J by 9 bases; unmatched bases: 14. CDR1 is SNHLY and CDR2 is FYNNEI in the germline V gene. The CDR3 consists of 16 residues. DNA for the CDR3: TGTGCCGCCCGGGGGACTAGCGGGAGGATAGGGAGTGAGCAGTTCTTC. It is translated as CAARGTSGRIGSEQFF.

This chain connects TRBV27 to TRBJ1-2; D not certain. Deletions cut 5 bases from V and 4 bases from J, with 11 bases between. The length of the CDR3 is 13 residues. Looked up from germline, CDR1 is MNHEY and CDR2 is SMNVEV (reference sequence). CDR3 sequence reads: CASSPRRVYGYTF. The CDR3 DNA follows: TGTGCCAGCAGTCCTCGGAGGGTCTATGGCTACACCTTC.

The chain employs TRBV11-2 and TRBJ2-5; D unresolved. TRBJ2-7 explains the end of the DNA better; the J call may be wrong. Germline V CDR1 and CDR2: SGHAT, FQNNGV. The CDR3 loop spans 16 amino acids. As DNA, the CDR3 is TGTGCCAGCAGCCCCTCCCGCCGGGTAGGCTCCTACGAGCAGTACTTC. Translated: CASSPSRRVGSYEQYF.

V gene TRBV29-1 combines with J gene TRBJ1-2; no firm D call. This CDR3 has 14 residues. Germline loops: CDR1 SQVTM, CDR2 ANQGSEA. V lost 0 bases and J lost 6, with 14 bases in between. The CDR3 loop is CSVEDQAAANGYTF. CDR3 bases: TGCAGCGTTGAAGATCAGGCAGCAGCTAATGGCTACACCTTC.

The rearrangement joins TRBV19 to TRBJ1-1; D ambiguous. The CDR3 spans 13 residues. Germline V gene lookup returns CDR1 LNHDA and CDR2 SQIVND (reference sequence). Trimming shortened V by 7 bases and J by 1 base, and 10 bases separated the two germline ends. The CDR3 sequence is CASIGKRNTEAFF. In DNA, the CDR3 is TGTGCCAGTATTGGGAAGAGGAACACTGAAGCTTTCTTT.

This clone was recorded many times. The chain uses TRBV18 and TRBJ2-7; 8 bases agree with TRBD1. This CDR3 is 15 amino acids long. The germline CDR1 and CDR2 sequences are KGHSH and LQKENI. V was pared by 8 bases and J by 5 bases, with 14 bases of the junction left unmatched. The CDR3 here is CASTNPETGVDEQYF. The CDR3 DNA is TGTGCCAGCACTAACCCGGAGACAGGGGTAGACGAGCAGTACTTC.

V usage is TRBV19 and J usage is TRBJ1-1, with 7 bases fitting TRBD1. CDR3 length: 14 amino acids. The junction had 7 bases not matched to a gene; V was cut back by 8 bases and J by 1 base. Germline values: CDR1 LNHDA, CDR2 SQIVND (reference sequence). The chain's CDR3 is CASLDRNRNTEAFF. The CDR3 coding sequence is TGTGCCAGTTTGGACAGGAACCGGAACACTGAAGCTTTCTTT.

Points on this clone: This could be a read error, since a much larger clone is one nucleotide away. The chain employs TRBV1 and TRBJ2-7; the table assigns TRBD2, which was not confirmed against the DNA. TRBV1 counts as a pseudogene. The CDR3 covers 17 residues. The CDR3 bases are TGCACCAGCAGCCAGCAGACTAGCGGGAGAACAGCTAGGGAGCAGTACTTC. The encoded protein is CTSSQQTSGRTAREQYF.

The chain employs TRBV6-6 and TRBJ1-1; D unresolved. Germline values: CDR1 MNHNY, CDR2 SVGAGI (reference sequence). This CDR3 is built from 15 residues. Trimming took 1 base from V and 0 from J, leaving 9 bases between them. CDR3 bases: TGTGCCAGCAGTTACTTGTCGGGGATGAACACTGAAGCTTTCTTT. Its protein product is CASSYLSGMNTEAFF.

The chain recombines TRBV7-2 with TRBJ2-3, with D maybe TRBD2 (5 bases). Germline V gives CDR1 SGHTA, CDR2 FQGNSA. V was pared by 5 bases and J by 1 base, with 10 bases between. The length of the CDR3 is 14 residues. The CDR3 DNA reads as TGTGCCAGCAGCCCCTACGGGGGCACAGATACGCAGTATTTT. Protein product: CASSPYGGTDTQYF.

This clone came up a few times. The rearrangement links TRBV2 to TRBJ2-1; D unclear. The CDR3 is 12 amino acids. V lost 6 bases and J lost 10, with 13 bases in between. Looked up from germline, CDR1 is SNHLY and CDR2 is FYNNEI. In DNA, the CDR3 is TGTGCCAGCAGCCTCGAATCCCCAGAGCAGTTCTTC. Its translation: CASSLESPEQFF.

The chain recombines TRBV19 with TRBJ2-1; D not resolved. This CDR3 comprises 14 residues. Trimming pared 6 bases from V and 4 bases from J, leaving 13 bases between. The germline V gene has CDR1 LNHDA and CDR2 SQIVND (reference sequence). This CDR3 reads CASRGNGMYNEQFF. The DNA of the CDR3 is TGTGCCAGTAGGGGGAACGGAATGTACAATGAGCAGTTCTTC.

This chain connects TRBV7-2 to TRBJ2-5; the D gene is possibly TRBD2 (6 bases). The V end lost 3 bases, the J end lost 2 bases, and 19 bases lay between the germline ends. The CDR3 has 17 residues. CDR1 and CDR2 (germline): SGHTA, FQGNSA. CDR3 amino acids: CASSLAGRSASQETQYF. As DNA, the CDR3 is TGTGCCAGCAGCTTGGCGGGGCGGAGCGCATCTCAAGAGACCCAGTACTTC.

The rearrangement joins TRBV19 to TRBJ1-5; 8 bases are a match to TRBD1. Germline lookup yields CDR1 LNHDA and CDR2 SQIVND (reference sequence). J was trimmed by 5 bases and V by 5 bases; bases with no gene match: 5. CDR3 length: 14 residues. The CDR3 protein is CASSPDRAYQPQHF. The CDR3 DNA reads TGTGCCAGTAGTCCGGACAGGGCCTATCAGCCCCAGCATTTT.

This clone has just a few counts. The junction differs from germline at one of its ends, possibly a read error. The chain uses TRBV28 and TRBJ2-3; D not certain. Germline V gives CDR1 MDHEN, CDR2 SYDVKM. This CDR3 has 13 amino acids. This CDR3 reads CASSSPDGDKQYF. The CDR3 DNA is TGTGCCAGCAGTTCCCCGGACGGAGATAAGCAGTATTTT.

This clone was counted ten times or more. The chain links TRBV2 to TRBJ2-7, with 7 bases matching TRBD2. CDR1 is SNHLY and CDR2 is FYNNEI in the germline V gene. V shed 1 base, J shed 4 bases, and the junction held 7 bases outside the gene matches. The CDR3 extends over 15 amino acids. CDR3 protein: CASSEGLAEMYEQYF. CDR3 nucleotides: TGTGCCAGCAGTGAAGGCCTAGCGGAGATGTACGAGCAGTACTTC.

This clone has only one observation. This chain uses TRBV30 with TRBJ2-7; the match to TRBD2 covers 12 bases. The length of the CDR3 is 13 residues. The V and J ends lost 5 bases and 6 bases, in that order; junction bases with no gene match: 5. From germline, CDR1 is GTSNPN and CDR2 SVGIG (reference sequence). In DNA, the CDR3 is TGTGCCTGGCGTCGACTAGCGGGAGCCGAGCAGTACTTC. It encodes CAWRRLAGAEQYF.

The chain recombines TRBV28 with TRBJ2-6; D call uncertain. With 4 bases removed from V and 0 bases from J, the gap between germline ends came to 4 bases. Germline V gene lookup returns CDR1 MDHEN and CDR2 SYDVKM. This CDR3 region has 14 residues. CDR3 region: CASSYTSGANVLTF. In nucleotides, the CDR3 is TGTGCCAGCAGTTACACCTCTGGGGCCAACGTCCTGACTTTC.

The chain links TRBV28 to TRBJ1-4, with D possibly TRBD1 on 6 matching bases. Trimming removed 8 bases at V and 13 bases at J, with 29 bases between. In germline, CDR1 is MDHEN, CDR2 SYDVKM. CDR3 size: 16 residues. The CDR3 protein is CASLRDPSSQGTGLFF. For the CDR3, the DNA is TGTGCCAGCTTACGCGACCCTTCATCACAGGGCACGGGACTGTTTTTT. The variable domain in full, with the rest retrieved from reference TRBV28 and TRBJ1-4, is DVKVTQSSRYLVKRTGEKVFLECVQDMDHENMFWYRQDPGLGLRLIYFSYDVKMKEKGDIPEGYSVSREKKERFSLILESASTNQTSMYLCASLRDPSSQGTGLFFGSGTQLSVL.

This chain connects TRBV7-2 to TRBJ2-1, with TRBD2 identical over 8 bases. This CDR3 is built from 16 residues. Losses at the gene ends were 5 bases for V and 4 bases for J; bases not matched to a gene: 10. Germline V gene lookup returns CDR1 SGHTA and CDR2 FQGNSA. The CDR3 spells CASSQKLAATYNEQFF. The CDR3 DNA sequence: TGTGCCAGCAGCCAAAAACTAGCGGCCACATACAATGAGCAGTTCTTC.

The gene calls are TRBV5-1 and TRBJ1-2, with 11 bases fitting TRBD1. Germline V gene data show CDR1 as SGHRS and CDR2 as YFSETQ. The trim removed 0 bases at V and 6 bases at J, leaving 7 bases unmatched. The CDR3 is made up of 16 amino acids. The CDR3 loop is CASSLVGTGGLDGYTF. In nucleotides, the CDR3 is TGCGCCAGCAGCTTGGTAGGGACAGGGGGTCTCGATGGCTACACCTTC.

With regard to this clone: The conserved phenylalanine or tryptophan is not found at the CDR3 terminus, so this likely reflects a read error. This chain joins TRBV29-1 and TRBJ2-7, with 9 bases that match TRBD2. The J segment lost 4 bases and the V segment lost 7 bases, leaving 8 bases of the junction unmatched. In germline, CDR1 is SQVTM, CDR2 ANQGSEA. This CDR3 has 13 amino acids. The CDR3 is CSAVAGDGYEQYL. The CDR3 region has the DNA TGCAGCGCTGTAGCGGGAGATGGGTACGAGCAGTACCTC.

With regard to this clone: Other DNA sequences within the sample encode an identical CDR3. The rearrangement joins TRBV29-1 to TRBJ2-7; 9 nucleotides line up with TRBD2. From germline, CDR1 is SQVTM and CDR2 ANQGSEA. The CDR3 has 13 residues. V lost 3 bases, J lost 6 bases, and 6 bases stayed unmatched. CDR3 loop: CSVEVAGAGEQYF. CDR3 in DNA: TGCAGCGTTGAGGTAGCGGGAGCTGGCGAGCAGTACTTC.

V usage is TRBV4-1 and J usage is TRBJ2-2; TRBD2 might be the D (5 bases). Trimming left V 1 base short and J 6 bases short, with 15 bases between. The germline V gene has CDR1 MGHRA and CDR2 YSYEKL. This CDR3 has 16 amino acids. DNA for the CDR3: TGCGCCAGCAGCCAAGGCCCCCCGGGGTTGGCCGGGGAGCTGTTTTTT. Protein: CASSQGPPGLAGELFF.

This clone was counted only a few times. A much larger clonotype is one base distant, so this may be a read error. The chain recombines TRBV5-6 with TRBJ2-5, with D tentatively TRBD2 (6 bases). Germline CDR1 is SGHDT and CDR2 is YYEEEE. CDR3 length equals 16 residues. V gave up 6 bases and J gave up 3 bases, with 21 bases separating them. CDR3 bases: TGTGCCAGCAACCCGCGGGGTGGGCCTTCCGAAGAGACCCAGTACTTC. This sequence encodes CASNPRGGPSEETQYF.

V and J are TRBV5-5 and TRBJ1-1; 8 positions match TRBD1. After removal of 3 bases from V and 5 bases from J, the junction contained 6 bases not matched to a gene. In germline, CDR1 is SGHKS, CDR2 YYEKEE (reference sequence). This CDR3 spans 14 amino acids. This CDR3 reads CASSSTGVVTEAFF. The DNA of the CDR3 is TGTGCCAGCAGCTCGACAGGGGTTGTGACTGAAGCTTTCTTT.

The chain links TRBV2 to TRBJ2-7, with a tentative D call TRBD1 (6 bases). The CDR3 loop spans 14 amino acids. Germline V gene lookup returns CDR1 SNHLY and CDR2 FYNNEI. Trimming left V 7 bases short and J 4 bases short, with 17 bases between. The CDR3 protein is CASNPRGSRYEQYF. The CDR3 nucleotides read TGTGCCAGCAACCCTAGGGGGTCGAGGTACGAGCAGTACTTC.

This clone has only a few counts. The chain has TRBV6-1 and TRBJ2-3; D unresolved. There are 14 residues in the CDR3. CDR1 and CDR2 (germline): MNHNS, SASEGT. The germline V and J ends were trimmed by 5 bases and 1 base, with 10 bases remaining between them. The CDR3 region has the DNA TGTGCCAGCAGTTGGGCTTCGGGCACAGATACGCAGTATTTT. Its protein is CASSWASGTDTQYF.